This passage covers 27 T cell receptor beta chains from one sample sequenced in a study of blood T cell repertoires in COVID-19. Sequencing was performed with immunoSEQ multiplex PCR; in TCRdb, only in-frame clones are kept and a portion is missing. The sample has roughly 250,000 clones, around 88% seen once; the top ten hold around 1.3%. The sample was PBMCs or T cells enriched from blood (not recorded which). The receptors were sampled from a woman in her thirties or forties with acute COVID-19.

V usage is TRBV5-1 and J usage is TRBJ2-1, with 7 nucleotides matching TRBD2. Germline CDR1 SGHRS, CDR2 YFSETQ. The V gene end was trimmed by 4 bases and the J gene end by 3 bases; junction bases not matched to a gene: 10. The CDR3 consists of 16 residues. Written as DNA, the CDR3 is TGCGCCAGCAGCGGGTTACTAGCGACCAACTACAATGAGCAGTTCTTC. As protein: CASSGLLATNYNEQFF.

Here the CDR3 reads CASSLRAGTQYF. CDR3 DNA: TGTGCCAGCAGTTTGCGGGCGGGGACCCAGTACTTC. V is TRBV12-3 or TRBV12-4 and J is TRBJ2-5; D might be TRBD2 (5 bases). V was shortened by 3 bases and J by 7 bases, with 9 bases between the two germline ends. This CDR3 spans 12 amino acids.

V gene TRBV27 combines with J gene TRBJ1-6, with 12 bases fitting TRBD1. This CDR3 spans 16 amino acids. J gave up 7 bases and V 5 bases, and 6 bases lay outside the gene matches. Germline V CDR1 and CDR2: MNHEY, SMNVEV (reference sequence). The CDR3 nucleotides read TGTGCCAGCAGTCCCGGGACAGGGGGCTGGAATTCACCCCTCCACTTT. Translated, it gives CASSPGTGGWNSPLHF.

This clone appeared a few times. The chain couples TRBV5-1 to TRBJ1-2; TRBD1 matches at 7 bases. The CDR3 runs to 16 residues. Unmatched junction bases numbered 9, after V lost 2 bases and J lost 2 bases. CDR1 is SGHRS and CDR2 is YFSETQ in the germline V gene. CDR3 in DNA: TGCGCCAGCAGCTTCAGTCCCGGGACAGCGAACTATGGCTACACCTTC. It is translated as CASSFSPGTANYGYTF. Full variable domain (missing parts from reference TRBV5-1 and TRBJ1-2): KAGVTQTPRYLIKTRGQQVTLSCSPISGHRSVSWYQQTPGQGLQFLFEYFSETQRNKGNFPGRFSGRQFSNSRSEMNVSTLELGDSALYLCASSFSPGTANYGYTFGSGTRLTVV.

The chain carries TRBV29-1 and TRBJ1-1; 8 nucleotides agree with TRBD1. CDR3 length: 14 amino acids. CDR1 is SQVTM and CDR2 is ANQGSEA in the germline V gene. V was clipped by 4 bases and J by 1 base; unmatched bases: 5. CDR3: CSVAKGTGNTEAFF. The CDR3 bases are TGCAGCGTTGCGAAAGGGACAGGGAACACTGAAGCTTTCTTT.

In nucleotides, the CDR3 is TGCAGCGTTGAAGATCTAGGGTTCGGGGTCGGCTACACCTTC. It is translated as CSVEDLGFGVGYTF. This chain joins TRBV29-1 and TRBJ1-2, with D unclear. CDR3 length equals 14 residues. Per germline, CDR1 SQVTM and CDR2 ANQGSEA. Trimming shortened V by 0 bases and J by 8 bases, and 16 bases separated the two germline ends.

The chain has TRBV21-1 and TRBJ2-7; the table calls TRBD2, which could not be checked here. TRBV21-1 is shown as a pseudogene. The CDR3 has 16 residues. The CDR3 DNA sequence: TGTGCCAGCAGCAAAGGAGTTACTAGCTGTGTGTACGAGCAGTACGTC. Its protein is CASSKGVTSCVYEQYV.

The chain links TRBV6-2 or TRBV6-3 to TRBJ2-7; maybe TRBD2 (6 bases). The CDR3 consists of 14 residues. Looked up from germline, CDR1 is MNHEY and CDR2 is SVGEGT. V lost 5 bases and J lost 0, with 11 bases in between. CDR3 DNA sequence: TGTGCCAGCAGTCGACTAGGTGGCTCCTACGAGCAGTACTTC. The encoded protein is CASSRLGGSYEQYF.

As DNA, the CDR3 is TGTGCCAGCAGTTCGCTCGGACAGGCAGACTACGAGCAGTACTTC. It codes for CASSSLGQADYEQYF. The chain couples TRBV27 to TRBJ2-7; 7 bases fit TRBD1. The CDR3 sequence is 15 residues long. Germline loops: CDR1 MNHEY, CDR2 SMNVEV (reference sequence). With 4 bases clipped from V and 3 bases from J, the junction kept 9 bases outside the gene matches.

J is TRBJ2-7 and V is TRBV3-1 (or the pseudogene TRBV3-2), with a possible D match to TRBD2 (6 bases). Germline loops: CDR1 LGHDT, CDR2 YNNKEL (reference sequence). Trimming stripped 3 bases from V and 6 bases from J, with 9 bases between. The CDR3 extends over 12 amino acids. This chain's CDR3 is CASSQGGREQYV. The CDR3 DNA is TGTGCCAGCAGCCAGGGAGGACGCGAGCAGTACGTC.

The genes are TRBV7-9 and TRBJ2-5; D remains ambiguous. V lost 2 bases to trimming and J lost 0 bases, with 7 bases between them. The CDR3 totals 14 residues. Germline V gene lookup returns CDR1 SEHNR and CDR2 FQNEAQ (reference sequence). CDR3 amino acids: CASSLMPDQETQYF. CDR3 DNA sequence: TGTGCCAGCAGCTTAATGCCAGACCAAGAGACCCAGTACTTC.

The chain is built from TRBV27 and TRBJ1-4, with D maybe TRBD1 (5 bases). Looked up from germline, CDR1 is MNHEY and CDR2 is SMNVEV (reference sequence). This CDR3 has 14 residues. Trimming pared 5 bases from V and 1 base from J, leaving 8 bases between. For the CDR3, the DNA is TGTGCCAGCAGTAAGACAGAAACTAATGAAAAACTGTTTTTT. It specifies CASSKTETNEKLFF.

The J gene is TRBJ2-1, the V gene TRBV13; D is possibly TRBD1 (6 bases). The germline gives CDR1 PRHDT, CDR2 FYEKMQ (reference sequence). The V end lost 4 bases, the J end lost 6 bases, and 7 bases lay between the germline ends. The CDR3 is 12 residues long. CDR3 residues: CASSSRGNEQFF. In DNA, the CDR3 is TGTGCCAGCAGCTCCAGGGGCAATGAGCAGTTCTTC. The complete variable domain, with remaining parts taken from reference TRBV13 and TRBJ2-1, reads AAGVIQSPRHLIKEKRETATLKCYPIPRHDTVYWYQQGPGQDPQFLISFYEKMQSDKGSIPDRFSAQQFSDYHSELNMSSLELGDSALYFCASSSRGNEQFFGPGTRLTVL.

The chain links TRBV5-1 to TRBJ1-4, with 7 nucleotides matching TRBD1. The CDR3 sequence is 16 residues long. The trim removed 5 bases at V and 3 bases at J, leaving 10 bases unmatched. Germline V gene data show CDR1 as SGHRS and CDR2 as YFSETQ. CDR3 loop: CASRYYGQAANEKLFF. In DNA form, the CDR3 reads TGCGCCAGCAGGTATTACGGACAGGCAGCTAATGAAAAACTGTTTTTT.

This clone was counted a few times. The chain uses TRBV28 and TRBJ2-1, with 8 bases matching TRBD1. CDR1 MDHEN and CDR2 SYDVKM come from the germline V gene. J gave up 4 bases and V 6 bases, and 11 bases lay outside the gene matches. The CDR3 extends over 16 amino acids. CDR3 nucleotides: TGTGCCAGCAGCTTAACAGGGGGAGGTATGTACAATGAGCAGTTCTTC. Translation: CASSLTGGGMYNEQFF.

This clone was seen a single time. This chain links TRBV19 with TRBJ2-7, with D possibly matching TRBD2 (5 bases). The CDR3 sequence is 15 residues long. The germline gives CDR1 LNHDA, CDR2 SQIVND (reference sequence). The V and J ends lost 3 bases and 0 bases respectively, with 12 bases between them. The CDR3 sequence is CASSIGKPNSYEQYF. The CDR3 bases are TGTGCCAGTAGTATCGGGAAACCGAACTCCTACGAGCAGTACTTC.

The chain links TRBV30 to TRBJ2-3; D is possibly TRBD1 (5 bases). CDR1 and CDR2 (germline): GTSNPN, SVGIG (reference sequence). The CDR3 sequence is 14 residues long. The V gene lost 3 bases and the J gene lost 6 bases, with 16 bases spanning the gap. CDR3 loop: CAWSPKGLDDTQYF. DNA for the CDR3: TGTGCCTGGAGCCCGAAGGGGTTGGACGATACGCAGTATTTT.

The chain joins TRBV18 to TRBJ2-1; weak D call: TRBD2 (6 bases). The CDR3 totals 14 residues. V was cut by 5 bases and J by 7 bases, with 15 bases left in between. CDR1 KGHSH and CDR2 LQKENI come from the germline V gene. This chain's CDR3 is CASSLPGLENEQFF. The CDR3, as DNA: TGTGCCAGCTCATTACCGGGACTGGAAAATGAGCAGTTCTTC.

The CDR3 reads CASSFSGSYDEQFF. CDR3 DNA sequence: TGCGCCAGCAGCTTTAGCGGGAGTTACGATGAGCAGTTCTTC. This sequence joins TRBV5-1 and TRBJ2-1, with 9 bases that match TRBD2. Trimming removed 2 bases from V and 8 bases from J; junction bases left unmatched: 5. The germline gives CDR1 SGHRS, CDR2 YFSETQ. The CDR3 extends over 14 amino acids.

V is TRBV5-3 and J is TRBJ2-2; tentatively, D is TRBD2 (5 bases). TRBV5-3 is an open reading frame, and its role is uncertain. This CDR3 has 14 amino acids. V lost 3 bases and J 6 bases, leaving 12 bases between the germline ends. The DNA for the CDR3 is TGTGCCAGAAGCTCGTTTTGGGAGCCCGGGGAGCTGTTTTTT. Translation gives CARSSFWEPGELFF.

V gene TRBV2 combines with J gene TRBJ1-1; a weak D match, TRBD1 (5 bases). Trimming left V 7 bases short and J 1 base short, with 16 bases between. This CDR3 contains 15 residues. Germline values: CDR1 SNHLY, CDR2 FYNNEI. The CDR3 protein is CASINRAGQNTEAFF. The CDR3 DNA reads TGTGCCAGCATAAACCGGGCAGGGCAGAACACTGAAGCTTTCTTT.

This clone was seen more than once but under ten times. The rearrangement links TRBV28 to TRBJ1-5; unclear D gene. The CDR3 runs to 12 residues. Deletions cut 7 bases from V and 6 bases from J, with 10 bases between. Germline CDR1 MDHEN, CDR2 SYDVKM. The CDR3 DNA follows: TGTGCCAGCAACGATGAGGTTCAGCCCCAGCATTTT. Translating it yields CASNDEVQPQHF.

In this sample, this clone turned up once. V and J are TRBV18 and TRBJ1-3; D not resolved. CDR3 length: 16 residues. The V gene's germline CDR1 is KGHSH and CDR2 LQKENI. V was shortened by 5 bases and J by 0 bases, with 14 bases between the two germline ends. CDR3 DNA: TGTGCCAGCTCATTGCAGGAACCCCTCTCTGGAAACACCATATATTTT. Translated: CASSLQEPLSGNTIYF.

The V call is TRBV10-1, the J call TRBJ2-3; TRBD2 might be the D (5 bases). The CDR3 loop spans 14 amino acids. The germline V gene has CDR1 WNHNN and CDR2 SYGVQD (reference sequence). V was pared by 3 bases and J by 0 bases, with 7 bases between. This chain's CDR3 is CASSDGSSTDTQYF. Written as DNA, the CDR3 is TGCGCCAGCAGTGATGGGAGTAGCACAGATACGCAGTATTTT.

This clone was counted once. The rearrangement uses TRBV19 and TRBJ2-3; TRBD1 aligns across 8 bases. Looked up from germline, CDR1 is LNHDA and CDR2 is SQIVND (reference sequence). The CDR3 has 14 residues. V dropped 7 bases and J dropped 6; count of bases not matched to a gene: 9. CDR3 region: CASTSDRVMDTQYF. CDR3 nucleotide sequence: TGTGCCAGTACCTCGGACAGGGTCATGGATACGCAGTATTTT. Full variable domain (missing parts from reference TRBV19 and TRBJ2-3): DGGITQSPKYLFRKEGQNVTLSCEQNLNHDAMYWYRQDPGQGLRLIYYSQIVNDFQKGDIAEGYSVSREKKESFPLTVTSAQKNPTAFYLCASTSDRVMDTQYFGPGTRLTVL.

CDR3 nucleotide sequence: TGTGCCAGCAGCTTTTCCTACTTCTCTGGAAACACCATATATTTT. Its translation is CASSFSYFSGNTIYF. The V call is TRBV5-6, the J call TRBJ1-3; D gene uncertain. The length of the CDR3 is 15 residues. The V and J ends lost 2 bases and 0 bases respectively, with 9 bases between them. In germline, CDR1 is SGHDT, CDR2 YYEEEE.

This rearrangement joins TRBV28 to TRBJ2-5, with TRBD1 as a possible D gene (5 bases). Trimming stripped 6 bases from V and 5 bases from J, with 16 bases between. From germline, CDR1 is MDHEN and CDR2 SYDVKM. CDR3 length: 14 amino acids. CDR3 protein: CASSPSWTKETQYF. In DNA form, the CDR3 reads TGTGCCAGCAGCCCTTCGTGGACAAAGGAGACCCAGTACTTC.